Following are 3 T cell receptor beta chains from one sample sequenced in a study of CD8 T cells in ankylosing spondylitis (dated by TCRdb to 2015 to 2018). Library generation was performed with 5' RACE. Sequencing instrument: Illumina HiSeq 2500. The public sequencing data were trimmed at Q25 with fastp and processed into clonotypes with MiXCR by TCRdb, which kept only in-frame beta chains. Each CDR3 protein appears once, grouped with its most common genes and DNA. This sample holds 200,000 to 300,000 distinct CDR3 sequences; about 10% were observed only once. The ten largest clones represent about 2.8% of the sample. Material for sequencing was blood, either unsorted or a sorted T cell fraction (not recorded which). The receptors were gathered from a male donor with ankylosing spondylitis or in good health (not recorded which).

This clonotype was counted at least ten times. The V call is TRBV20-1, the J call TRBJ2-2, with TRBD2 matching 7 bases. The CDR3 has 15 residues. Germline CDR1 DFQATT, CDR2 SNEGSKA (reference sequence). V shed 2 bases and J 5 bases; nucleotides not matched to a gene: 8. The CDR3 spells CSARSGDRGTGELFF. DNA for the CDR3: TGCAGTGCTAGAAGCGGGGACCGGGGGACCGGGGAGCTGTTTTTT.

This clonotype was counted many times. The chain has TRBV21-1 and TRBJ1-5; the table names TRBD1, a call not compared with the DNA. TRBV21-1 is reported as a pseudogene. This CDR3 has 13 amino acids. The CDR3 loop is CASSGRGNQPQHF. The CDR3 bases are TGTGCCAGCAGCGGGCGGGGAAATCAGCCCCAGCATTTT.

The V gene is TRBV28, the J gene TRBJ1-1; 7 bases are a match to TRBD1. Germline V gene sequence: CDR1 MDHEN, CDR2 SYDVKM. The CDR3 contains 11 residues. CDR3 nucleotide sequence: TGTGTCGGAGGGGGCGACACTGAAGCTTTCTTT. Translated, it gives CVGGGDTEAFF.